This T cell receptor beta chain was found in a study of T cells after posttransplantation cyclophosphamide. TCRdb's table, derived via immunoSEQ multiplex PCR, lists solely in-frame clones and lacks some. The sample shows about 28,000 clones, just over 85% of them seen only once. Trimming took 4 bases from V and 7 from J; bases not matched to a gene: 12. In germline, CDR1 is MNHEY, CDR2 SVGAGI. This CDR3 region has 15 residues. The V gene is TRBV6-5, the J gene TRBJ2-7; 8 bases are shared with TRBD1. The specimen was PBMCs. The clonotype was recovered from a man in his fifties. The CDR3 coding sequence is TGTGCCAGCAGTTCCCCCGACAGGGGATTCGGGGAGCAGTACTTC. This encodes CASSSPDRGFGEQYF.